This T cell receptor beta chain appears in the sequencing data of a study of memory CD4+ T cells and cytomegalovirus serostatus. The germline CDR1 and CDR2 sequences are SGHRS and YFSETQ. V was clipped by 4 bases and J by 4 bases, with 14 bases between them. The CDR3 consists of 14 residues. In this sample, this clone turned up once. Single viable CD3+CD4+CD8-CD45RO+ cells were sorted as the memory CD4+ T cells. Measured with immunoSEQ multiplex PCR; TCRdb has only the in-frame clones, and not every one. The sample gives about 59,000 clones, approximately 78% of which show up once; more than 0.85% is in the top ten.

Sequencing used memory CD4+ T cells from blood. The chain joins TRBV5-1 to TRBJ1-2, with D uncertain. The source is an adult in good health and CMV-seronegative. In DNA form, the CDR3 reads TGCGCCAGCAGCGACCGCGGGCGCGGCTATGGCTACACCTTC. It specifies CASSDRGRGYGYTF.